This TCR beta chain came from a study of response to subunit inactivated influenza vaccine. General study findings and limits: Each seasonal influenza vaccination recruits few new T cells, the authors suggested.

Each CDR3 protein gets one entry after TCRdb re-called the RT-PCR reads with MiXCR. The profile shows more than 450,000 distinct CDR3 sequences, 7.6% of them singletons. The CDR3 contains 15 residues. The V segment lost 6 bases and the J segment 4 bases; nucleotides outside the gene matches: 8. CDR1 is DFQATT, CDR2 SNEGSKA, per germline (reference sequence). Details on this clonotype: Its target is not known.

This sample comprised PBMCs from blood, obtained less than 30 months after vaccination. V and J are TRBV20-1 and TRBJ2-3; 12 positions agree with TRBD2. The clonotype originates from a man aged 50 to 69 who received an inactivated influenza vaccine. This CDR3 reads CSAPSGRAWADTQYF. CDR3 in DNA: TGCAGTGCACCTAGCGGGAGGGCCTGGGCAGATACGCAGTATTTT.